Following are 21 T cell receptor beta chains from one sample sequenced in a study of blood T cell repertoires in COVID-19. Repertoires were generated with immunoSEQ multiplex PCR, while TCRdb's copy carries only in-frame clones and drops some. The sample contains approximately 210,000 clones, around nine tenths of which appear only once. The sample was peripheral blood. The receptors shown here come from a middle-aged man with acute or convalescent COVID-19.

This clone was recorded only once. The chain has TRBV7-9 and TRBJ2-2; TRBD1 matches 8 bases. J lost 3 bases, V lost 5 bases, and 8 bases had no gene match. CDR1 is SEHNR and CDR2 is FQNEAQ in the germline V gene (reference sequence). The CDR3 is 16 amino acids. CDR3 DNA sequence: TGTGCCAGCAGCACTCTGACAGGGGAATACACCGGGGAGCTGTTTTTT. This sequence encodes CASSTLTGEYTGELFF.

As to this clone: Distinct nucleotide sequences in the sample also encode this CDR3. The chain carries TRBV19 and TRBJ1-2; tentatively, D is TRBD1 (5 bases). Germline loops: CDR1 LNHDA, CDR2 SQIVND (reference sequence). The CDR3 runs 13 residues. V dropped 3 bases and J dropped 4 bases, with 9 bases sitting between them. Here the CDR3 reads CASSIGQGYGYTF. Here the CDR3 DNA reads TGTGCCAGTAGTATTGGGCAGGGCTATGGCTACACCTTC.

This clone has just one count. V usage is TRBV29-1 and J usage is TRBJ1-5, with D possibly being TRBD1 (5 bases). The CDR3 loop spans 12 amino acids. Trimming removed 6 bases from V and 5 bases from J, with 11 bases in between. The germline V gene has CDR1 SQVTM and CDR2 ANQGSEA. The CDR3 sequence is CSVADSDQPQHF. The CDR3 DNA reads as TGCAGCGTCGCAGACAGCGATCAGCCCCAGCATTTT.

V and J are TRBV27 and TRBJ2-7, with TRBD1 identical over 7 bases. The CDR3 length is 15 residues. In germline, CDR1 is MNHEY, CDR2 SMNVEV (reference sequence). V was clipped by 1 base and J by 2 bases; unmatched bases: 5. CDR3 DNA sequence: TGTGCCAGCAGTTTATATACAGGGGCAGCCTACGAGCAGTACTTC. Residues: CASSLYTGAAYEQYF.

This chain links TRBV7-9 with TRBJ2-1; D is unresolved. The germline V gene has CDR1 SEHNR and CDR2 FQNEAQ (reference sequence). The CDR3 extends over 12 amino acids. The V end was cut by 3 bases, the J end by 6 bases, with 6 bases between. CDR3 sequence reads: CASSFPGNEQFF. The DNA for the CDR3 is TGTGCCAGCAGCTTCCCGGGCAATGAGCAGTTCTTC.

This chain connects TRBV3-1 (or the pseudogene TRBV3-2) to TRBJ2-6; D gene unclear. Looked up from germline, CDR1 is LGHDT and CDR2 is YNNKEL (reference sequence). The CDR3 totals 13 residues. Trimming left V 6 bases short and J 0 bases short, with 3 bases between. The CDR3 DNA reads as TGTGCCAGCAGACACTCTGGGGCCAACGTCCTGACTTTC. It encodes CASRHSGANVLTF.

The rearrangement joins TRBV4-1 to TRBJ2-5, with 12 bases lining up with TRBD2. Germline values: CDR1 MGHRA, CDR2 YSYEKL. Losses at the gene ends were 1 base for V and 5 bases for J; bases not matched to a gene: 5. The CDR3 is made up of 16 amino acids. For the CDR3, the DNA is TGCGCCAGCAGCCAAGTCCGACTAGCGGGAGAGGAGACCCAGTACTTC. It encodes CASSQVRLAGEETQYF.

The chain links TRBV7-9 to TRBJ2-5, with 14 bases fitting TRBD2. Germline values: CDR1 SEHNR, CDR2 FQNEAQ (reference sequence). The trim removed 1 base at V and 4 bases at J, leaving 5 bases unmatched. The CDR3 runs to 17 residues. CDR3 loop: CASSLGLAGGLGETQYF. The CDR3 DNA follows: TGTGCCAGCAGCTTAGGACTAGCGGGGGGGCTGGGAGAGACCCAGTACTTC.

The V gene is TRBV29-1, the J gene TRBJ1-2, with 8 bases fitting TRBD1. CDR1 is SQVTM and CDR2 is ANQGSEA in the germline V gene. V was clipped by 6 bases and J by 7 bases; unmatched bases: 10. The CDR3 loop spans 13 amino acids. The CDR3, as DNA: TGCAGCGTCACTTTAACAGGGGGTTTTGGCTACACCTTC. Protein: CSVTLTGGFGYTF.

This clone has just one count. CDR3 loop: CASSPRSQETQYF. CDR3 coding DNA: TGTGCCAGCAGCCCCCGCAGCCAAGAGACCCAGTACTTC. The chain links TRBV7-7 to TRBJ2-5; no reliable D call. The CDR3 extends over 13 amino acids. The germline CDR1 and CDR2 sequences are SSHAT and FNYEAQ (reference sequence). V was clipped by 5 bases and J by 1 base, with 8 bases between them.

J is TRBJ2-5 and V is TRBV5-1; 9 nucleotides agree with TRBD1. The CDR3 loop spans 16 amino acids. V trimming: 4 bases; J trimming: 3 bases; junction bases outside the gene matches: 10. Germline CDR1 and CDR2: SGHRS and YFSETQ. CDR3: CASSPAGTGWEETQYF. CDR3 bases: TGCGCCAGCAGCCCGGCCGGGACAGGGTGGGAAGAGACCCAGTACTTC.

This clone was observed a few times. Different DNA sequences within this sample yield the same CDR3. This chain uses TRBV25-1 with TRBJ1-2, with 7 bases identical to TRBD1. V gave up 8 bases and J gave up 0 bases; unmatched junction bases: 3. Germline lookup yields CDR1 MGHDK and CDR2 SYGVNS. This CDR3 spans 13 amino acids. CDR3 sequence reads: CASSDRANYGYTF. CDR3 DNA sequence: TGTGCCAGCTCTGACAGGGCTAACTATGGCTACACCTTC.

This chain joins TRBV19 and TRBJ2-3, with 12 bases lining up with TRBD2. Germline V lookup: CDR1 LNHDA, CDR2 SQIVND (reference sequence). The length of the CDR3 is 19 residues. V shed 3 bases, J shed 4 bases, and the junction held 14 bases outside the gene matches. As DNA, the CDR3 is TGTGCCAGTAGTATCAGACTAGCGGGAGCGAAAAAGGGGGCAGATACGCAGTATTTT. This encodes CASSIRLAGAKKGADTQYF.

The chain employs TRBV5-1 and TRBJ1-1; 8 bases fit TRBD1. The CDR3 is made up of 14 amino acids. Germline V gene lookup returns CDR1 SGHRS and CDR2 YFSETQ. J gave up 3 bases and V 3 bases, and 4 bases lay outside the gene matches. CDR3 coding DNA: TGCGCCAGCAGCTCAGGGGGCTGGGACACTGAAGCTTTCTTT. Its protein is CASSSGGWDTEAFF.

This chain links TRBV7-9 with TRBJ2-7, with TRBD2 as a possible D gene (5 bases). The CDR3 totals 17 residues. The germline CDR1 and CDR2 sequences are SEHNR and FQNEAQ (reference sequence). V was clipped by 5 bases and J by 0 bases, with 20 bases between them. CDR3: CASSPATGGPFSYEQYF. The CDR3 DNA is TGTGCCAGCAGCCCTGCGACCGGCGGGCCCTTCTCCTACGAGCAGTACTTC.

The V gene is TRBV19, the J gene TRBJ2-5, with a weak D call TRBD2 (5 bases). The CDR3 runs to 15 residues. Trimming shortened V by 4 bases and J by 5 bases, and 17 bases separated the two germline ends. Germline CDR1 LNHDA, CDR2 SQIVND (reference sequence). The CDR3 nucleotides read TGTGCCAGTAGTAATTATCCTCCCCCGGGGGAGACCCAGTACTTC. Translated, it gives CASSNYPPPGETQYF.

This clone appeared a single time. The V call is TRBV2, the J call TRBJ1-5; D ambiguous. The CDR3 is made up of 14 amino acids. Germline V CDR1 and CDR2: SNHLY, FYNNEI. Trimming cost V 7 bases and J 3 bases, with 13 bases left between them. The CDR3 spells CASTFGEINQPQHF. The CDR3 nucleotides read TGTGCCAGCACCTTCGGGGAGATCAATCAGCCCCAGCATTTT.

This rearrangement joins TRBV7-2 to TRBJ2-7; 11 bases are a match to TRBD2. The V gene end was trimmed by 1 base and the J gene end by 3 bases; junction bases not matched to a gene: 5. The CDR3 length is 16 residues. Germline CDR1 is SGHTA and CDR2 is FQGNSA. CDR3 DNA: TGTGCCAGCAGCTTAGGGTCTAGCGGGAGGCTCTACGAGCAGTACTTC. It translates to CASSLGSSGRLYEQYF.

Only one count was recorded for this clone. The CDR3 region has the DNA TGTGCCATCAGTGAGTCGGGGACTAGCGGGAGCCAGCGGGATACGCAGTATTTT. Translation: CAISESGTSGSQRDTQYF. This chain connects TRBV10-3 to TRBJ2-3; TRBD2 aligns across 14 bases. Looked up from germline, CDR1 is ENHRY and CDR2 is SYGVKD. The CDR3 is 18 amino acids. Trimming at V came to 0 bases and at J to 6 bases, leaving 8 bases not matched to a gene.

The CDR3 here is CASSKEGRGASPLHF. DNA of the CDR3: TGTGCCAGCAGCAAAGAAGGCAGAGGAGCGTCACCCCTCCACTTT. The chain is built from TRBV21-1 and TRBJ1-6. TRBV21-1 is a recognized pseudogene. The CDR3 spans 15 residues.

This chain connects TRBV19 to TRBJ1-4; no clear D gene. This CDR3 is built from 12 residues. V lost 4 bases, J lost 7 bases, and 7 bases lay in between. CDR1 and CDR2 (germline): LNHDA, SQIVND (reference sequence). The chain's CDR3 is CASSRGGEKLFF. DNA of the CDR3: TGTGCCAGTAGTAGGGGAGGTGAAAAACTGTTTTTT.